The clone carrying this T cell receptor (beta chain) was counted only a few times. The antigen is not known. Prepared libraries of TCR beta cDNA carried unique molecular identifiers. TCRdb reprocessed the PCR reads with MiXCR, giving one entry per CDR3 protein. The data hold hundreds of thousands of distinct CDR3 sequences, with approximately 30% observed a single time. This sample was taken from a study of post-analysis software for immune sequencing data. Turning to the study itself: The cohort encompassed relapsing-remitting, secondary progressive and progressive-relapsing multiple sclerosis disease courses.

Study-wide findings and caveats: For normalized Chao1 diversity, multiple sclerosis patients scored significantly lower than controls did. F measure clustering grouped samples strongly by preparation batch. Five TRBV segments, including TRBV5-6, TRBV5-1 and TRBV20-1, were more frequent in patients than controls.

Germline-derived CDR1 and CDR2 are LNHNV and YYDKDF (reference sequence). This CDR3 region has 16 residues. V shed 1 base and J 1 base; nucleotides not matched to a gene: 6. Sequenced input: blood. This sequence joins TRBV15 and TRBJ2-5; 7 nucleotides line up with TRBD1. The source is a girl aged 10 to 17 with multiple sclerosis. CDR3 in DNA: TGTGCCACCAGCAGAGGGGACAGCTTCTTCCAAGAGACCCAGTACTTC. Amino acids: CATSRGDSFFQETQYF.